These 17 T cell receptor beta chains were all obtained from the same sample, sequenced in a study of cytomegalovirus exposure and HLA in healthy donors. 13 Jbeta primers and 60 Vbeta primers were used for the PCR. The repertoire was sequenced with immunoSEQ multiplex PCR; TCRdb's copy has only in-frame clones and lacks some. The table records 110,000 or so clones, 67% of them present only once. The material sequenced was PBMCs. The receptors stem from a man aged 18 to 35 in good health and CMV-seropositive.

In its sample, this clone was seen once. The chain joins TRBV30 to TRBJ2-7; 7 bases agree with TRBD1. V trimming: 8 bases; J trimming: 2 bases; junction bases outside the gene matches: 6. The CDR3 contains 12 residues. CDR1 is GTSNPN and CDR2 is SVGIG in the germline V gene (reference sequence). CDR3 DNA: TGTGCCCTGGGACAGCGTACCTACGAGCAGTACTTC. Translating gives CALGQRTYEQYF.

The gene calls are TRBV10-3 and TRBJ2-7; possibly TRBD1 for D (6 bases). The germline V gene has CDR1 ENHRY and CDR2 SYGVKD. CDR3 length: 14 amino acids. Trimming cost V 4 bases and J 3 bases, with 13 bases left between them. The CDR3 nucleotides are TGTGCCATCAGTGGACAGGCCGGCTACTACGAGCAGTACTTC. Protein sequence: CAISGQAGYYEQYF.

This clone appeared a single time. V is TRBV7-2 and J is TRBJ2-5; 8 bases fit TRBD2. The J call could be wrong; TRBJ2-7 is a better fit for the DNA end. The CDR3 length is 13 residues. Germline V gene sequence: CDR1 SGHTA, CDR2 FQGNSA. Here the CDR3 reads CASSNRGGYEQYF. Written as DNA, the CDR3 is TGTGCCAGCAGCAATCGGGGGGGCTACGAGCAGTACTTC.

This sequence joins TRBV7-9 and TRBJ1-1; D is possibly TRBD1 (5 bases). The CDR3 is made up of 14 amino acids. V was clipped by 5 bases and J by 6 bases, with 16 bases between them. Germline V gives CDR1 SEHNR, CDR2 FQNEAQ (reference sequence). As DNA, the CDR3 is TGTGCCAGCAGCCAGACAGACGGACGCCCTGAAGCTTTCTTT. Protein product: CASSQTDGRPEAFF. The entire variable domain, with the rest obtained from reference TRBV7-9 and TRBJ1-1, is as follows: DTGVSQNPRHKITKRGQNVTFRCDPISEHNRLYWYRQTLGQGPEFLTYFQNEAQLEKSRLLSDRFSAERPKGSFSTLEIQRTEQGDSAMYLCASSQTDGRPEAFFGQGTRLTVV.

V and J are TRBV28 and TRBJ1-5, with D possibly matching TRBD1 (6 bases). Between the trimmed V and J ends, which lost 7 bases and 5 bases, there was a span of 15 bases. The CDR3 extends over 14 amino acids. Germline CDR1 MDHEN, CDR2 SYDVKM. The CDR3 loop is CASTDIRGYQPQHF. The CDR3 nucleotides read TGTGCCAGCACTGACATCAGGGGTTATCAGCCCCAGCATTTT.

The chain couples TRBV9 to TRBJ2-5, with 9 bases aligning to TRBD2. This CDR3 has 15 residues. Germline V lookup: CDR1 SGDLS, CDR2 YYNGEE. Trimming took 2 bases from V and 2 from J; bases not matched to a gene: 4. The CDR3 DNA reads as TGTGCCAGCAGCGTTTCTAGCGGGATTCAAGAGACCCAGTACTTC. The encoded protein is CASSVSSGIQETQYF. Together with reference TRBV9 and TRBJ2-5, the CDR3 gives the full variable domain: DSGVTQTPKHLITATGQRVTLRCSPRSGDLSVYWYQQSLDQGLQFLIQYYNGEERAKGNILERFSAQQFPDLHSELNLSSLELGDSALYFCASSVSSGIQETQYFGPGTRLLVL.

V and J are TRBV7-6 and TRBJ1-2; TRBD1 aligns across 8 bases. CDR3 length equals 15 residues. V was clipped by 5 bases and J by 6 bases; unmatched bases: 11. CDR1 and CDR2 (germline): SGHVS, FNYEAQ. As DNA, the CDR3 is TGTGCCAGCAGCCCCCAATACAGGGGGACAAATGGCTACACCTTC. Its protein is CASSPQYRGTNGYTF.

This clone was seen a few times. The rearrangement links TRBV6-6 to TRBJ1-4; D unclear. The V end lost 6 bases, the J end lost 7 bases, and 6 bases lay between the germline ends. Germline V gene data show CDR1 as MNHNY and CDR2 as SVGAGI (reference sequence). The length of the CDR3 is 11 residues. Here the CDR3 DNA reads TGTGCCAGCAGCCACGGTGAAAAACTGTTTTTT. Residues: CASSHGEKLFF.

The rearrangement links TRBV5-1 to TRBJ2-5; the D gene is possibly TRBD1 (6 bases). Germline loops: CDR1 SGHRS, CDR2 YFSETQ. The CDR3 totals 14 residues. V was cut by 5 bases and J by 5 bases, with 16 bases left in between. CDR3 loop: CASRPVQGLETQYF. CDR3 nucleotide sequence: TGCGCCAGCAGACCTGTACAGGGTTTGGAGACCCAGTACTTC.

V is TRBV6-5 and J is TRBJ2-7; D might be TRBD1 (5 bases). CDR1 and CDR2 (germline): MNHEY, SVGAGI. The CDR3 sequence is 15 residues long. Trimming removed 0 bases from V and 2 bases from J, with 11 bases in between. CDR3 sequence reads: CASSYSIDSTYEQYF. DNA of the CDR3: TGTGCCAGCAGTTACTCGATTGACAGTACCTACGAGCAGTACTTC.

The chain uses TRBV2 and TRBJ1-2, with a weak D call TRBD1 (6 bases). CDR1 and CDR2 from the germline V gene are SNHLY and FYNNEI. The ends were cut back, 9 bases at V and 4 bases at J, with 18 bases in the middle. CDR3 length equals 14 residues. CDR3 protein: CARTRQGQGYGYTF. The CDR3 DNA sequence: TGTGCCAGGACGAGGCAGGGACAAGGCTATGGCTACACCTTC. Drawing the rest from reference TRBV2 and TRBJ1-2, the complete variable domain is EPEVTQTPSHQVTQMGQEVILRCVPISNHLYFYWYRQILGQKVEFLVSFYNNEISEKSEIFDDQFSVERPDGSNFTLKIRSTKLEDSAMYFCARTRQGQGYGYTFGSGTRLTVV.

The chain has TRBV5-1 and TRBJ1-5; D perhaps matches TRBD1 (5 bases). The V gene's germline CDR1 is SGHRS and CDR2 YFSETQ. The CDR3 contains 14 residues. V lost 0 bases and J 4 bases, leaving 8 bases between the germline ends. CDR3 DNA: TGCGCCAGCAGCTTGGGGGGGGTTAATCAGCCCCAGCATTTT. As protein: CASSLGGVNQPQHF.

This clone was counted once. This CDR3 is CASSEFYGGAWSPLHF. The CDR3 coding sequence is TGTGCCAGCAGTGAATTCTACGGGGGTGCCTGGTCACCCCTCCACTTT. The J gene is TRBJ1-6, the V gene TRBV2, with a possible D match to TRBD1 (5 bases). With 2 bases removed from V and 10 bases from J, the gap between germline ends came to 18 bases. From germline, CDR1 is SNHLY and CDR2 FYNNEI. The length of the CDR3 is 16 residues.

This chain's CDR3 is CATPGRRAGGDYGYTF. The CDR3 DNA follows: TGTGCCACCCCGGGACGTAGGGCAGGGGGAGACTATGGCTACACCTTC. This chain connects TRBV28 to TRBJ1-2; 7 bases agree with TRBD1. V lost 10 bases and J lost 3; bases outside the gene matches: 17. Germline V lookup: CDR1 MDHEN, CDR2 SYDVKM. The CDR3 contains 16 residues.

This clone came up once. V is TRBV2 and J is TRBJ2-2; the match to TRBD2 covers 7 bases. The V gene end was trimmed by 10 bases and the J gene end by 6 bases; junction bases not matched to a gene: 2. The length of the CDR3 is 11 residues. CDR1 and CDR2 from the germline V gene are SNHLY and FYNNEI. The CDR3 spells CATAGAGELFF. The CDR3 DNA reads TGTGCCACCGCGGGGGCCGGGGAGCTGTTTTTT.

The chain uses TRBV2 and TRBJ2-6; TRBD1 might be the D (6 bases). Trimming removed 5 bases at V and 0 bases at J, with 20 bases between. Germline V gene sequence: CDR1 SNHLY, CDR2 FYNNEI. The CDR3 runs to 19 residues. The CDR3 reads CASSTLRWTASSGANVLTF. The CDR3 DNA is TGTGCCAGCAGTACCCTTCGCTGGACAGCCAGCTCTGGGGCCAACGTCCTGACTTTC.

The chain combines TRBV7-2 with TRBJ2-4; 8 bases match TRBD2. The germline CDR1 and CDR2 sequences are SGHTA and FQGNSA. There are 14 residues in the CDR3. Losses at the gene ends were 5 bases for V and 3 bases for J; bases not matched to a gene: 3. The DNA of the CDR3 is TGTGCCAGCAGCACCGGGACTAGCAAAAACATTCAGTACTTC. Translated, it gives CASSTGTSKNIQYF.